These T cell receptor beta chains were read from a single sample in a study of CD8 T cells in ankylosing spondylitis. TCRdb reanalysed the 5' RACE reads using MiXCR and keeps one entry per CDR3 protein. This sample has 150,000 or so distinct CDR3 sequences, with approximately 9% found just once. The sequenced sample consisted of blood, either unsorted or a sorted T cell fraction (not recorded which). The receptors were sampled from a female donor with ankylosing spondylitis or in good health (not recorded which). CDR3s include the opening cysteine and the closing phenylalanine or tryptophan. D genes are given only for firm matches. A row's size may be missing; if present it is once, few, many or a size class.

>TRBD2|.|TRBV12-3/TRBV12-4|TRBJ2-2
TGTGCCAGCAGTTTCCTAGCGGGACCGCCCGGGGAGCTGTTTTTT
CASSFLAGPPGELFF
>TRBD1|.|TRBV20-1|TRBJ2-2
TGCAGTGCTAGAGATAAAACAGGGGCCGGGATCGGGGAGCTGTTTTTT
CSARDKTGAGIGELFF
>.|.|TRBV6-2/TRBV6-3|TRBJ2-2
TGTGCCAGCAGTTACCAGCGGACGGGCACCGGGGAGCTGTTTTTT
CASSYQRTGTGELFF
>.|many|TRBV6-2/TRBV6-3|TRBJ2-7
TGTGCCAGCAGTATAAGCTCCTACGAGCAGTACTTC
CASSISSYEQYF
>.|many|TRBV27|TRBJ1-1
TGTGCCAGCAGTTCTTTTACGCCCGCTGAAGCTTTCTTT
CASSSFTPAEAFF
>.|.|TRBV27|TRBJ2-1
TGTGCCAGCGGAGGGGGAAATGATGAGCAGTTCTTC
CASGGGNDEQFF
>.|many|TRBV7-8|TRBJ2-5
TGTGCCAGCAGCTTAGACGTGGAAACAGAGACCCAGTACTTC
CASSLDVETETQYF
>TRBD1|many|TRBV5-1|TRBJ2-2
TGCGCCAGCAGCCCACTACAGGGGGCGGGCGCGAACACCGGGGAGCTGTTTTTT
CASSPLQGAGANTGELFF
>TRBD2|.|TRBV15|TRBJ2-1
TGTGCCACCAGCCGTGGGGGGGACGGAATCTACAATGAGCAGTTCTTC
CATSRGGDGIYNEQFF
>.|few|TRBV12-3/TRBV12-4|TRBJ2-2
TGTGCCAGCAGTTCGGCTAGCGAGAACACCGGGGAGCTGTTTTTT
CASSSASENTGELFF
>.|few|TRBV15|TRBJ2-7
TGTGCCACCAGTCAGATAGGTGACGAGCAGTACTTC
CATSQIGDEQYF
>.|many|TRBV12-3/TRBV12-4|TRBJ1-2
TGTGCCAGCATGCAGAACTATGGCTACACCTTC
CASMQNYGYTF
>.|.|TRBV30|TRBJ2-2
TGTGCCTGGAGTACCCCCCCCGGGGAGCTGTTTTTT
CAWSTPPGELFF
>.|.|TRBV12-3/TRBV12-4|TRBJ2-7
TGTGCCAGCAGTTTAGGGCATGTCTACGAGCAGTACTTC
CASSLGHVYEQYF
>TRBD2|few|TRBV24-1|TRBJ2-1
TGTGCCACCAGTGATTCGGGACTAGGTGGCGATGAGCAGTTCTTC
CATSDSGLGGDEQFF
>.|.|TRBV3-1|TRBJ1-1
TGTGCCAGCAGCCCTACGCCGGGGGATTTGGGAGCTTTCTTT
CASSPTPGDLGAFF
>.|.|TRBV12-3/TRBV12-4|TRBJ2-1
TGTGCCAGCAGCGCCAAGGGCCCCGGGGGGTTCTTC
CASSAKGPGGFF
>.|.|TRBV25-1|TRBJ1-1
TGTGCCAGCAGTGAAAGCACTCTCGTGGACACTGAAGCTTTCTTT
CASSESTLVDTEAFF
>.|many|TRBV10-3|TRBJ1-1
TGTGCCATCAGTGAGGTCGGGGAGGGGGGTTCCTCTGAAGCTTTCTTT
CAISEVGEGGSSEAFF
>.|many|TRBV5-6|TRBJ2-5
TGTGCCAGCAGCTACGGAACGGCCGGGGCCCAGTACTTC
CASSYGTAGAQYF
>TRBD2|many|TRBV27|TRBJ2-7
TGTGCCAGCAGTTTATCGCTTCTAGCGGGAGTTGCCGAGCAGTACTTC
CASSLSLLAGVAEQYF
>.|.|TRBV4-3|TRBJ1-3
TGCGCCAGCAGCCAAGCCCCGGGCTCTGGAAACACCATATATTTT
CASSQAPGSGNTIYF
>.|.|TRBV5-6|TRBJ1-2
TGTGCCAGCAGCTCCAGGCTCCTCAGCTATGGCTACACCTTC
CASSSRLLSYGYTF
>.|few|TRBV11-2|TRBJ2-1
TGTGCCAGCAGACTAGGGGGACCGCGCTGCTACAATGAGCAGTTCTTC
CASRLGGPRCYNEQFF
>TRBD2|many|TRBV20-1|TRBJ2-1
TGCAGTGCTAGAGATTTGGCTAGCGGGAGGGCCCGCAACGAGCAGTTCTTC
CSARDLASGRARNEQFF
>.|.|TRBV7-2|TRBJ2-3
TGTGCCAGCAGCCCTCCGGCCGGAGGAGATACGCAGTATTTT
CASSPPAGGDTQYF
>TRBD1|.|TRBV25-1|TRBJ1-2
TGTGCCAGCAGGGGGGAAGGACAGGGGGCATCAGGCTACACCTTC
CASRGEGQGASGYTF
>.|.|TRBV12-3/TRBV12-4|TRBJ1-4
TGTGCCAGCAGTCGCGCAGCTAATGAAAAACTGTTTTTT
CASSRAANEKLFF
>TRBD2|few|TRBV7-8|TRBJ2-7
TGTGCCAGCAGCGGATCCGGGACTAGCAGCTCCTACGAGCAGTACTTC
CASSGSGTSSSYEQYF
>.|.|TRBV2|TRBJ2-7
TGTGCCAGCACCCACGGGGACGGGAGAAACTACGAGCAGTACTTC
CASTHGDGRNYEQYF
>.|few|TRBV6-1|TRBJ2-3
TGTGCCAGCAGTCCTACAGGAGGGATCACAGATACGCAGTATTTT
CASSPTGGITDTQYF
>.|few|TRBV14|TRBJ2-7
TGTGCCAGCAGCCCGGGACCAGTAGTGGGGCAGTACTTC
CASSPGPVVGQYF
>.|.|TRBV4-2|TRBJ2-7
TGTGCCAGCAGCCAGACGGGTTACGAGCAGTACTTC
CASSQTGYEQYF
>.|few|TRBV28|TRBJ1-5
TGTGCCAGCTCCATAGGCAGATATCAGCCCCAGCATTTT
CASSIGRYQPQHF
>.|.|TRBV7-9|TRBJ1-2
TGTGCCAGCAGCTTAGGTACAGATGGCTATGGCTACACCTTC
CASSLGTDGYGYTF
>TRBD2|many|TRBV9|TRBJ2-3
TGTGCCAGCAGTGTAACCGGGACTAGGGGGACAGATACGCAGTATTTT
CASSVTGTRGTDTQYF
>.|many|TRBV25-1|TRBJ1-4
TGTGCCAGCAGTGACCCCAACCTCGCTGCAACTAATGAAAAACTGTTTTTT
CASSDPNLAATNEKLFF
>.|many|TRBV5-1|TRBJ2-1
TGCGCCACCACCTACAAGAATGAGCAGTTCTTC
CATTYKNEQFF
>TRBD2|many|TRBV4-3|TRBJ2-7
TGCGCCAGCAGCCAGCTAGCGGGAGCCGGGCGCCCCTACGAGCAGTACTTC
CASSQLAGAGRPYEQYF
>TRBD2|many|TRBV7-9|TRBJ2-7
TGTGCCAGCAGCTTATTAGCGGGAAGCCGGTACGAGCAGTACTTC
CASSLLAGSRYEQYF
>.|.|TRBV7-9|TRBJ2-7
TGTGCCAGCAGCCACCAGGGAGAGGGACACCGAGCCTACGAGCAGTACTTC
CASSHQGEGHRAYEQYF
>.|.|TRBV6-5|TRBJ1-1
TGTGCCAGCAGTGACAGCTTGGGAGCTTTCTTT
CASSDSLGAFF
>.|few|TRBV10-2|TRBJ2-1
TGCGCCAGCAGTCTCCAGCGAAGCCATAATGAGCAGTTCTTC
CASSLQRSHNEQFF
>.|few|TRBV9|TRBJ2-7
TGTGCCAGTTCGGAGACCCAGGGCATCTCCTACGAGCAGTACTTC
CASSETQGISYEQYF
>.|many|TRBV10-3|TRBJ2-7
TGTGCCATAGGCCCCCCGTCCGAGCAGTACTTC
CAIGPPSEQYF
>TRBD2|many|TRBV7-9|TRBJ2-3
TGTGCCAGCAGCCAACTAGCGGGCACAGATACGCAGTATTTT
CASSQLAGTDTQYF
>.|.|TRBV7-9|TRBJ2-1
TGTGCCAGCACCTTTTGGGGTGGCAATGAGCAGTTCTTC
CASTFWGGNEQFF
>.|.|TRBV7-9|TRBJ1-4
TGTGCCAGCAGCTTCGGGGGGCTCAATGAAAAACTGTTTTTT
CASSFGGLNEKLFF
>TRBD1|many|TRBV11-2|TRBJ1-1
TGTGCCAGCAGGCCCGGATCAGGGGGGACTTTCTTT
CASRPGSGGTFF
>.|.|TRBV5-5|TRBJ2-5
TGTGCCAGCAGCTTTAGGGCGGAGGGGTACCAAGAGACCCAGTACTTC
CASSFRAEGYQETQYF
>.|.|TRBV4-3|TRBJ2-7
TGCGCCAGCAGCCAAGGGGCTTGGGAGATGCCTCTCGAGCAGTACTTC
CASSQGAWEMPLEQYF
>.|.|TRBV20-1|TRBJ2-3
TGCAGTGCTTCTTACCATCCAGGCCCAGATACGCAGTATTTT
CSASYHPGPDTQYF
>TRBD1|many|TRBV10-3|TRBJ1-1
TGTGCCATCAGGGGGGGACAGGTGGGGACTGAAGCTTTCTTT
CAIRGGQVGTEAFF